Below are 20 T cell receptor beta chains sequenced from a single sample in a study of cytomegalovirus exposure and HLA in healthy donors. Primers: 60 Vbeta forward and 13 Jbeta reverse. Generated by immunoSEQ multiplex PCR, the TCRdb table keeps only in-frame clones and is missing some. The top ten clones hold about 4.5% of a sample with 130,000 to 150,000 clones, about 70% of them seen once. Sequences were obtained from PBMCs. The receptors originated from a man aged 60 to 75 in good health and CMV-seronegative.

This clone showed up just once. This chain links TRBV5-3 with TRBJ1-1, with 7 positions matching TRBD1. TRBV5-3 is annotated as an ORF whose role is uncertain. With V trimmed by 0 bases and J by 1 base, 6 bases remained unmatched. The CDR3 contains 16 residues. The CDR3 DNA sequence: TGTGCCAGAAGCTTGGAAAAGACAGGGCCGAACACTGAAGCTTTCTTT. Protein product: CARSLEKTGPNTEAFF.

The V and J genes are TRBV11-2 and TRBJ1-2; 8 positions match TRBD1. Trimming cost V 1 base and J 2 bases; bases outside gene matches: 9. Germline CDR1 SGHAT, CDR2 FQNNGV. This CDR3 is 17 amino acids long. CDR3: CASSLGQIRTGNYGYTF. In DNA, the CDR3 is TGTGCCAGCAGCTTAGGGCAAATTAGGACAGGGAACTATGGCTACACCTTC.

V gene TRBV5-6 combines with J gene TRBJ2-5; possible D gene TRBD1, 5 bases. The germline gives CDR1 SGHDT, CDR2 YYEEEE. Trimming removed 2 bases at V and 5 bases at J, with 10 bases between. This CDR3 has 13 residues. Here the CDR3 DNA reads TGTGCCAGCAGCTTAGGGGTCCAGGAGACCCAGTACTTC. Protein product: CASSLGVQETQYF.

The rearrangement joins TRBV21-1 to TRBJ1-1; the D call TRBD1 from the table was never checked on the DNA. TRBV21-1 is noted as a pseudogene. The CDR3 has 19 amino acids. This chain's CDR3 is CASSSPGTGGRRPTTEAFF. In DNA, the CDR3 is TGTGCCAGCAGCTCGCCGGGGACAGGGGGACGGCGTCCCACCACTGAAGCTTTCTTT.

This chain joins TRBV6-5 and TRBJ2-5; TRBD1 matches 12 bases. The DNA end favors TRBJ2-7, so the J call may be wrong. Per the germline V gene, CDR1 is MNHEY and CDR2 is SVGAGI. The CDR3 covers 16 residues. The CDR3 coding sequence is TGTGCCAGCAGTTACTCGGGACAGGGGGCGGGTTACGAGCAGTACTTC. It yields the protein CASSYSGQGAGYEQYF.

The chain links TRBV4-1 to TRBJ2-1; D is ambiguous. Per the germline V gene, CDR1 is MGHRA and CDR2 is YSYEKL. V was shortened by 6 bases and J by 0 bases, with 18 bases between the two germline ends. This CDR3 is 17 amino acids long. Written as DNA, the CDR3 is TGCGCCAGCAGGGGCTCACCGAGACAATACTCCTACAATGAGCAGTTCTTC. This gives the protein CASRGSPRQYSYNEQFF.

To note about this clone: At one end, the junction sequence differs from germline, possibly due to a read error. V usage is TRBV7-9 and J usage is TRBJ2-1; 10 bases match TRBD2. The CDR3 has 12 amino acids. Germline V gene lookup returns CDR1 SEHNR and CDR2 FQNEAQ (reference sequence). The CDR3 DNA reads as TGTTCCAGCAGCATCCTAGCGGGAGTGGAGTTCTTC. Translated, it gives CSSSILAGVEFF.

The chain carries TRBV11-3 and TRBJ2-3, with 7 bases lining up with TRBD1. This CDR3 has 14 residues. The V gene end was trimmed by 5 bases and the J gene end by 3 bases; junction bases not matched to a gene: 5. Looked up from germline, CDR1 is SGHNT and CDR2 is YENEEA. The CDR3 DNA reads as TGTGCCAGCAGCCGACAGGGCTCGACAGATACGCAGTATTTT. It encodes CASSRQGSTDTQYF.

J is TRBJ2-2 and V is TRBV30; 10 nucleotides agree with TRBD2. Germline CDR1 reads GTSNPN; CDR2 reads SVGIG (reference sequence). The CDR3 contains 15 residues. V lost 2 bases, J lost 14 bases, and 14 bases stayed unmatched. The CDR3 coding sequence is TGTGCCTGGAGTCCGGGGACTAGCGCGTCCTACGCCCTGTTTTTT. It specifies CAWSPGTSASYALFF.

This rearrangement joins TRBV4-2 to TRBJ2-7, with D hard to call. V dropped 5 bases and J dropped 4 bases, with 6 bases sitting between them. This CDR3 has 11 amino acids. The V gene's germline CDR1 is LGHNA and CDR2 YNFKEQ. CDR3 sequence: CASSSEYEQYF. The DNA for the CDR3 is TGTGCCAGCAGCTCAGAATACGAGCAGTACTTC.

The rearrangement joins TRBV27 to TRBJ1-1; TRBD1 is a possible D gene (6 bases). V was cut by 5 bases and J by 0 bases, with 13 bases left in between. CDR3 length: 15 amino acids. Germline assignment: CDR1 MNHEY and CDR2 SMNVEV (reference sequence). CDR3 in amino acids: CASSGVGQLNTEAFF. In DNA form, the CDR3 reads TGTGCCAGCAGTGGTGTTGGACAGCTGAACACTGAAGCTTTCTTT.

This chain uses TRBV28 with TRBJ2-7, with D possibly being TRBD1 (5 bases). The CDR3 consists of 15 residues. The V end was cut by 5 bases, the J end by 2 bases, with 16 bases between. Germline CDR1 MDHEN, CDR2 SYDVKM. This CDR3 reads CASSPSQVSPYEQYF. The DNA of the CDR3 is TGTGCCAGCAGTCCATCACAGGTATCCCCCTACGAGCAGTACTTC. Variable domain in full (rest from reference TRBV28 and TRBJ2-7): DVKVTQSSRYLVKRTGEKVFLECVQDMDHENMFWYRQDPGLGLRLIYFSYDVKMKEKGDIPEGYSVSREKKERFSLILESASTNQTSMYLCASSPSQVSPYEQYFGPGTRLTVT.

The chain carries TRBV6-1 and TRBJ1-3; D is undetermined. V was pared by 0 bases and J by 7 bases, with 13 bases between. This CDR3 region has 15 residues. CDR1 and CDR2 (germline): MNHNS, SASEGT. Here the CDR3 DNA reads TGTGCCAGCAGTGAAGCGAGGGCCCCGGGGAACACCATATATTTT. The encoded protein is CASSEARAPGNTIYF.

The J gene is TRBJ2-2, the V gene TRBV29-1; no firm D call. The germline V gene encodes CDR1 SQVTM and CDR2 ANQGSEA. Trimming left V 1 base short and J 1 base short, with 7 bases between. This CDR3 is built from 14 residues. The CDR3 protein is CSVEGRLNTGELFF. CDR3 DNA: TGCAGCGTTGAAGGCAGGCTGAACACCGGGGAGCTGTTTTTT.

The chain joins TRBV9 to TRBJ2-2, with TRBD2 as a possible D gene (6 bases). V dropped 5 bases and J dropped 5 bases, with 10 bases sitting between them. Germline V CDR1 and CDR2: SGDLS, YYNGEE. The CDR3 totals 13 residues. CDR3 coding DNA: TGTGCCAGCAGGTGGGGGGAGACCGGGGAGCTGTTTTTT. This encodes CASRWGETGELFF.

The rearrangement links TRBV5-1 to TRBJ2-2; D gene uncertain. CDR3 length: 15 residues. Trimming stripped 2 bases from V and 2 bases from J, with 10 bases between. Germline V gene lookup returns CDR1 SGHRS and CDR2 YFSETQ. The CDR3, as DNA: TGCGCCAGCAGCTTTGACTTACCTAACACCGGGGAGCTGTTTTTT. It specifies CASSFDLPNTGELFF.

The V gene is TRBV4-1, the J gene TRBJ1-1, with 9 bases lining up with TRBD1. The CDR3 runs 14 residues. Losses at the gene ends were 4 bases for V and 4 bases for J; bases not matched to a gene: 4. CDR1 is MGHRA, CDR2 YSYEKL, per germline. Here the CDR3 reads CASSLGQGGTEAFF. CDR3 sequence (DNA): TGCGCCAGCAGCCTGGGACAGGGTGGCACTGAAGCTTTCTTT.

This chain uses TRBV7-6 with TRBJ1-5, with a possible D match to TRBD1 (6 bases). V was shortened by 6 bases and J by 4 bases, with 10 bases between the two germline ends. Germline CDR1 SGHVS, CDR2 FNYEAQ. This CDR3 comprises 13 residues. The CDR3 sequence: CASSLTGNQPQHF. Here the CDR3 DNA reads TGTGCCAGCAGTCTTACAGGGAATCAGCCCCAGCATTTT.

This rearrangement joins TRBV19 to TRBJ1-2; D not resolved. CDR3 length: 17 amino acids. CDR1 and CDR2 from the germline V gene are LNHDA and SQIVND (reference sequence). V was pared by 6 bases and J by 2 bases, with 22 bases between. The chain's CDR3 is CASSRRDRTQENYGYTF. As DNA, the CDR3 is TGTGCCAGTAGCCGTCGAGACCGCACTCAGGAAAACTATGGCTACACCTTC.

This clone was recorded only once. DNA for the CDR3: TGTGCCAGCAGCTTCTCGTCAGGGGGAGAGACCCAGTACTTC. Protein product: CASSFSSGGETQYF. V usage is TRBV7-8 and J usage is TRBJ2-5; 7 bases map to TRBD1. Germline V lookup: CDR1 SGHVS, CDR2 FQNEAQ. V lost 3 bases and J lost 4; bases outside the gene matches: 5. The CDR3 covers 14 residues.